These 8 T cell receptor beta chains originate from one sample sequenced in a study of metastatic and nonmetastatic thyroid tumors. No patient received treatment before thyroid surgery. With MiXCR, TCRdb called clones anew from the PCR reads. The sample has 20,000 to 25,000 clones; around 11% are singletons. Sequenced input: blood. These receptors were taken from a female donor with papillary thyroid cancer or a benign thyroid nodule (not recorded which). Some clones in this sample may be carry-over from other donors' samples.

The CDR3 sequence: CASRLTGPGETQYF. Written as DNA, the CDR3 is TGTGCCAGCAGATTGACAGGCCCAGGGGAGACCCAGTACTTC. V and J are TRBV28 and TRBJ2-5, with D possibly TRBD1 on 6 matching bases. Trimming cost V 6 bases and J 5 bases, with 16 bases left between them. This CDR3 is 14 amino acids long. From germline, CDR1 is MDHEN and CDR2 SYDVKM.

This clone was seen many times. The chain links TRBV12-3 or TRBV12-4 to TRBJ1-5; no definite D call. The V end was cut by 2 bases, the J end by 5 bases, with 10 bases between. There are 14 residues in the CDR3. DNA of the CDR3: TGTGCCAGCAGTTTAATGGCAGGAGATCAGCCCCAGCATTTT. This codes for CASSLMAGDQPQHF.

The chain couples TRBV20-1 to TRBJ1-5; the D gene is possibly TRBD1 (5 bases). The CDR3 loop spans 15 amino acids. Looked up from germline, CDR1 is DFQATT and CDR2 is SNEGSKA (reference sequence). Trimming removed 0 bases from V and 2 bases from J, with 11 bases in between. The CDR3: CSARDFGAGNQPQHF. For the CDR3, the DNA is TGCAGTGCTAGAGATTTCGGGGCGGGCAATCAGCCCCAGCATTTT.

This clone was detected ten times or more. The chain joins TRBV15 to TRBJ1-4; TRBD1 aligns across 11 bases. Germline V CDR1 and CDR2: LNHNV, YYDKDF (reference sequence). J was trimmed by 2 bases and V by 0 bases; bases with no gene match: 5. The CDR3 runs 18 residues. DNA of the CDR3: TGTGCCACCAGCAGAGACGGGACAGGGGGGAGTACTAATGAAAAACTGTTTTTT. Amino acids: CATSRDGTGGSTNEKLFF.

This clone is classed as medium-sized. The rearrangement joins TRBV6-5 to TRBJ2-2, with a tentative D call TRBD1 (5 bases). There are 17 residues in the CDR3. The V end lost 0 bases, the J end lost 1 base, and 12 bases lay between the germline ends. Per the germline V gene, CDR1 is MNHEY and CDR2 is SVGAGI. CDR3 nucleotides: TGTGCCAGCAGTTACTCGTTCGCCGGACAGAACACCGGGGAGCTGTTTTTT. Amino acids: CASSYSFAGQNTGELFF.

This clone was counted ten times or more. The chain carries TRBV13 and TRBJ2-3; D is possibly TRBD2 (5 bases). V dropped 5 bases and J dropped 0 bases, with 15 bases sitting between them. CDR1 is PRHDT and CDR2 is FYEKMQ in the germline V gene (reference sequence). The CDR3 has 16 amino acids. The CDR3 nucleotides read TGTGCCAGCAGCCCCGGACTCGACTCTAGCACAGATACGCAGTATTTT. Encoded protein: CASSPGLDSSTDTQYF. The whole variable domain, remainder taken from reference TRBV13 and TRBJ2-3, is AAGVIQSPRHLIKEKRETATLKCYPIPRHDTVYWYQQGPGQDPQFLISFYEKMQSDKGSIPDRFSAQQFSDYHSELNMSSLELGDSALYFCASSPGLDSSTDTQYFGPGTRLTVL.

This clone occurred many times. This chain joins TRBV19 and TRBJ1-3; maybe TRBD1 (6 bases). Per the germline V gene, CDR1 is LNHDA and CDR2 is SQIVND (reference sequence). Trimming pared 9 bases from V and 0 bases from J, leaving 24 bases between. The CDR3 sequence is 18 residues long. CDR3: CARPRGQQLETSGNTIYF. CDR3 nucleotide sequence: TGTGCCAGACCCCGGGGGCAGCAGTTAGAAACCTCTGGAAACACCATATATTTT.

This clone was seen a single time. The gene calls are TRBV5-4 and TRBJ2-7; tentative D call: TRBD2 (5 bases). Germline V lookup: CDR1 SGHNT, CDR2 YYREEE (reference sequence). V dropped 4 bases and J dropped 10 bases, with 12 bases sitting between them. The CDR3 contains 11 residues. The chain's CDR3 is CASSGSGKQYF. The CDR3 DNA sequence: TGTGCCAGCAGCGGTTCGGGGAAACAGTACTTC.